A single sample gave rise to the 17 T cell receptor beta chains below, sequenced in a study of blood T cell repertoires in COVID-19. Sequenced by immunoSEQ multiplex PCR; TCRdb stores in-frame clones only, minus some. The sample lists about 130,000 clones, 85% occurring once. The material sequenced was peripheral blood. These receptors were obtained from a woman older than 75 with acute or convalescent COVID-19.

In this sample, this clone turned up a few times. The chain links TRBV25-1 to TRBJ1-6; D gene unclear. From germline, CDR1 is MGHDK and CDR2 SYGVNS. V lost 6 bases and J 6 bases, leaving 6 bases between the germline ends. The CDR3 contains 12 residues. CDR3 residues: CASRLSNSPLHF. CDR3 in DNA: TGTGCCAGCAGGCTCAGTAATTCACCCCTCCACTTT. Variable domain in full (rest from reference TRBV25-1 and TRBJ1-6): EADIYQTPRYLVIGTGKKITLECSQTMGHDKMYWYQQDPGMELHLIHYSYGVNSTEKGDLSSESTVSRIRTEHFPLTLESARPSHTSQYLCASRLSNSPLHFGNGTRLTVT.

This sequence joins TRBV6-2 or TRBV6-3 and TRBJ1-1; 8 bases are shared with TRBD1. The J segment lost 1 base and the V segment lost 6 bases, leaving 7 bases of the junction unmatched. Per the germline V gene, CDR1 is MNHEY and CDR2 is SVGEGT. The CDR3 spans 15 residues. This CDR3 is CASSGQGIGNTEAFF. The CDR3 DNA is TGTGCCAGCAGCGGACAGGGAATAGGGAACACTGAAGCTTTCTTT.

The V gene is TRBV28, the J gene TRBJ2-7; weak D call: TRBD1 (6 bases). This CDR3 has 13 residues. Deletions cut 3 bases from V and 2 bases from J, with 8 bases between. Germline V gives CDR1 MDHEN, CDR2 SYDVKM. This CDR3 is CASSLTGPYEQYV. In DNA, the CDR3 is TGTGCCAGCAGTTTGACAGGTCCCTACGAGCAGTACGTC.

The chain recombines TRBV25-1 with TRBJ2-4; TRBD1 might be the D (5 bases). Trimming shortened V by 3 bases and J by 3 bases, and 9 bases separated the two germline ends. The germline gives CDR1 MGHDK, CDR2 SYGVNS. This CDR3 region has 14 residues. For the CDR3, the DNA is TGTGCCAGCAGTGAGCAGGGTAGCAAAAACATTCAGTACTTC. Translation: CASSEQGSKNIQYF.

This clone has more than one count but fewer than ten. V is TRBV9 and J is TRBJ1-2; D ambiguous. This CDR3 contains 14 residues. Trimming cost V 0 bases and J 2 bases, with 8 bases left between them. CDR1 is SGDLS, CDR2 YYNGEE, per germline. This CDR3 reads CASSVDPGNYGYTF. In DNA, the CDR3 is TGTGCCAGCAGCGTAGATCCGGGGAACTATGGCTACACCTTC.

The chain has TRBV7-2 and TRBJ2-5, with no clear D. CDR1 is SGHTA and CDR2 is FQGNSA in the germline V gene. The V and J ends lost 2 bases and 5 bases respectively, with 9 bases between them. The CDR3 runs to 13 residues. This CDR3 is CASSLSIYETQYF. DNA of the CDR3: TGTGCCAGCAGCTTATCTATCTATGAGACCCAGTACTTC.

This clone has a single count. The V call is TRBV2, the J call TRBJ1-2, with 10 nucleotides matching TRBD1. The CDR3 is 15 residues long. Germline V CDR1 and CDR2: SNHLY, FYNNEI. J was trimmed by 4 bases and V by 5 bases; bases with no gene match: 7. The CDR3 DNA sequence: TGTGCCAGCAGTATGCCGGGACAGGGGCCCTATGGCTACACCTTC. Residues: CASSMPGQGPYGYTF.

The chain recombines TRBV6-2 or TRBV6-3 with TRBJ2-1; D might be TRBD1 (6 bases). The ends were cut back, 2 bases at V and 6 bases at J, with 17 bases in the middle. CDR3 length: 16 amino acids. Germline assignment: CDR1 MNHEY and CDR2 SVGEGT. This CDR3 is CASSYKYVGAGNEQFF. For the CDR3, the DNA is TGTGCCAGCAGTTACAAGTATGTGGGGGCGGGCAATGAGCAGTTCTTC.

The V and J genes are TRBV7-8 and TRBJ2-1; TRBD2 matches 9 bases. Trimming at V came to 4 bases and at J to 4 bases, leaving 5 bases not matched to a gene. Looked up from germline, CDR1 is SGHVS and CDR2 is FQNEAQ. The CDR3 length is 15 residues. As DNA, the CDR3 is TGTGCCAGCAGCTCCGCGGGGGGGCCTTACAATGAGCAGTTCTTC. Translation gives CASSSAGGPYNEQFF.

This chain links TRBV5-4 with TRBJ1-2; 7 bases map to TRBD1. The CDR3 extends over 14 amino acids. V was clipped by 0 bases and J by 5 bases; unmatched bases: 4. CDR1 is SGHNT, CDR2 YYREEE, per germline (reference sequence). The CDR3 here is CASSLGGGVYGYTF. Here the CDR3 DNA reads TGTGCCAGCAGCTTGGGAGGGGGCGTTTATGGCTACACCTTC.

This sequence joins TRBV6-5 and TRBJ2-5; maybe TRBD2 (6 bases). The CDR3 covers 13 residues. Between the trimmed V and J ends, which lost 11 bases and 7 bases, there was a span of 20 bases. The V gene's germline CDR1 is MNHEY and CDR2 SVGAGI. The CDR3 reads CALPVFGGRTQYF. In DNA, the CDR3 is TGTGCCCTCCCGGTTTTCGGGGGTCGGACCCAGTACTTC.

The chain combines TRBV2 with TRBJ1-1; perhaps TRBD1 as D (6 bases). This CDR3 comprises 14 residues. Germline V gene sequence: CDR1 SNHLY, CDR2 FYNNEI. Trimming removed 5 bases at V and 3 bases at J, with 13 bases between. CDR3 amino acids: CASSLQGLDTEAFF. CDR3 DNA sequence: TGTGCCAGCAGTTTGCAGGGGTTGGACACTGAAGCTTTCTTT.

This clone is labeled medium-sized. V is TRBV7-9 and J is TRBJ1-1, with a tentative D call TRBD1 (6 bases). With 5 bases removed from V and 5 bases from J, the gap between germline ends came to 12 bases. This CDR3 region has 13 residues. Germline V CDR1 and CDR2: SEHNR, FQNEAQ (reference sequence). The CDR3 DNA follows: TGTGCCAGCAGCAAACAGGGAGGGACTGAAGCTTTCTTT. Translating gives CASSKQGGTEAFF.

In this sample, this clone turned up a few times. The chain has TRBV25-1 and TRBJ1-1, with a tentative D call TRBD1 (6 bases). V dropped 6 bases and J dropped 2 bases, with 7 bases sitting between them. CDR3 length equals 12 residues. Per germline, CDR1 MGHDK and CDR2 SYGVNS. The CDR3 nucleotides read TGTGCCAGCAGACAGGGAAACACTGAAGCTTTCTTT. This sequence encodes CASRQGNTEAFF.

J is TRBJ2-2 and V is TRBV7-9; 13 bases are a match to TRBD2. The J segment lost 2 bases and the V segment lost 5 bases, leaving 5 bases of the junction unmatched. Germline CDR1 is SEHNR and CDR2 is FQNEAQ (reference sequence). The CDR3 length is 17 residues. CDR3 sequence reads: CASSTRLAGGNTGELFF. The CDR3, as DNA: TGTGCCAGCAGCACACGACTAGCGGGGGGTAACACCGGGGAGCTGTTTTTT. The full variable domain, its missing parts supplied by reference TRBV7-9 and TRBJ2-2, is DTGVSQNPRHKITKRGQNVTFRCDPISEHNRLYWYRQTLGQGPEFLTYFQNEAQLEKSRLLSDRFSAERPKGSFSTLEIQRTEQGDSAMYLCASSTRLAGGNTGELFFGEGSRLTVL.

The J gene is TRBJ2-1, the V gene TRBV10-3; D not certain. V lost 5 bases, J lost 7 bases, and 6 bases lay in between. The CDR3 sequence is 11 residues long. Germline V gene sequence: CDR1 ENHRY, CDR2 SYGVKD. CDR3 in amino acids: CAISPQNEQFF. The CDR3 nucleotides read TGTGCCATCAGTCCCCAGAATGAGCAGTTCTTC.

This chain uses TRBV6-2 or TRBV6-3 with TRBJ1-2, with 7 bases that match TRBD1. The trim removed 0 bases at V and 5 bases at J, leaving 9 bases unmatched. This CDR3 region has 16 residues. From germline, CDR1 is MNHEY and CDR2 SVGEGT. This CDR3 is CASSYSEQGIPYGYTF. Here the CDR3 DNA reads TGTGCCAGCAGTTACTCTGAACAGGGGATTCCTTATGGCTACACCTTC.